The present T cell receptor beta chain was sequenced within a study of blood T cell repertoires in COVID-19. Per the study methods: Amplification of reference gene primers was used by the study to estimate nucleated cell counts. Assay used: immunoSEQ multiplex PCR; TCRdb lists only in-frame clones, some missing. That table gives V, J and clone size, and the DNA gave D and trimming. The sample shows about 200,000 clones, approximately 85% of them seen only once. The CDR3 runs to 10 residues. V lost 6 bases and J 7 bases, leaving 9 bases between the germline ends. CDR1 is SQVTM and CDR2 is ANQGSEA in the germline V gene. In the case of this clone: The sample holds other DNA sequences that translate to the same CDR3.

Sample: peripheral blood. This clonotype originated in an elderly woman with COVID-19, enrolled during active disease. V usage is TRBV29-1 and J usage is TRBJ1-1; D is unclear. The CDR3, as DNA: TGCAGCGTCGCCGATAGTGAAGCTTTCTTT. This codes for CSVADSEAFF.